This TCR beta chain was profiled in a study of early T cells in non-severe SARS-CoV-2 infection. Across the whole study: RNA in bulk from unsorted whole blood was sequenced, and chains were unpaired. Points from the study as a whole: Anti-spike CD8 specificities were favored by VDJdb matching, whose results missed private and CD4 specificities.

Attached unique molecular identifiers marked individual cDNA molecules. TCRdb used MiXCR to reprocess the 5' RACE reads, holding one entry per CDR3 protein. The data show around 22,000 distinct CDR3 sequences, 3.5% to 4.5% seen once. This clonotype is medium-sized. Its antigen is unknown. V shed 0 bases and J shed 1 base, with 11 bases lying between them. CDR3 length equals 16 residues. Germline CDR1 SGHVS, CDR2 FNYEAQ. The clonotype was recovered from an adult who was a healthcare worker with PCR-confirmed SARS-CoV-2 infection or an uninfected control (not recorded which). Material: whole blood. V and J are TRBV7-6 and TRBJ2-3; the D gene is possibly TRBD2 (6 bases). In nucleotides, the CDR3 is TGTGCCAGCAGCTTAGCGCTCGGGGGTGGCACAGATACGCAGTATTTT. Amino acid sequence: CASSLALGGGTDTQYF.